Sequencing of this T cell receptor beta chain was carried out in a study of shared T cell receptors in the human thymus (dated by TCRdb to the early 2020s). With regard to the full study: The study investigated the way shared, self-reactive T-cell receptor alpha chains are produced in the human thymus.

In its sample, this clone was seen once. Its antigen is not yet known. One base away there is no much larger clone; base qualities are not given. The germline V gene (reference sequence) provides CDR1 SGHKS and CDR2 YYEKEE. Trimmed from V: 4 bases; trimmed from J: 3 bases; junction bases lacking a gene match: 11. The CDR3 spans 16 residues, from the cysteine through the phenylalanine. Only the CDR3 DNA stays, 48 bases, in frame from base 1. Libraries were made using the immunoSEQ multiplex PCR assay. The immuneACCESS repertoire file appears here via TCRdb, limited to in-frame rearrangements. These files lack a portion of the clones; in checked studies, under half of the deficit traces to unresolved V genes, and the cause of the others is not known. The table for this sample lists hundreds of thousands of clones; roughly 94% of them were counted only once. The ten largest account for roughly 0.02% of the sample.

Sequencing was performed on thymocytes. The sequence came from a human donor. This chain is built from TRBV5-5 and TRBJ2-5; 8 of the junction bases match TRBD1. The CDR3 region has the sequence CASSAPQGAHKETQYF. The nucleotide sequence is TGTGCCAGCAGCGCACCCCAGGGGGCGCACAAAGAGACCCAGTACTTC.